Sequencing of this T cell receptor (beta chain) was carried out in a study of shared clonotypes between healthy human individuals. TCRdb's copy holds only in-frame clones and misses some; the assay was immunoSEQ multiplex PCR. The sample has 650,000 to 750,000 clones; 60% to 80% are singletons. CDR1 and CDR2 (germline): LNHNV, YYDKDF (reference sequence). The CDR3 totals 16 residues. V was clipped by 0 bases and J by 5 bases, with 16 bases between them. Sequencing was performed on memory CD4+ T cells sorted from blood. Regarding subset: CD45RA-negative fraction. This TCR was sampled from a woman aged 25 to 39 in good health. The chain couples TRBV15 to TRBJ2-5, with D perhaps matching TRBD1 (6 bases). The CDR3 loop reads CATSRDKLGGSETQYF. The DNA for the CDR3 is TGTGCCACCAGCAGAGATAAATTAGGGGGTAGTGAGACCCAGTACTTC.